This TCR beta chain was sequenced during a study of CD8 T cells in Susac syndrome. Germline-derived CDR1 and CDR2 are LNHNV and YYDKDF (reference sequence). V was shortened by 0 bases and J by 8 bases, with 16 bases between the two germline ends. The CDR3 has 15 amino acids. RNA, at roughly 0.45 to 1 ug, was reverse transcribed with random hexamers. TCRdb independently ran MiXCR on the immunoSEQ multiplex PCR reads; one entry per CDR3 protein. The table lists 150,000 to 200,000 distinct CDR3 sequences, about 94% of them singletons. The genes are TRBV15 and TRBJ1-2; maybe TRBD1 (5 bases). This sequence originates from a human donor in good health. Material for sequencing was CD4+ T cells from PBMCs. CDR3 coding DNA: TGTGCCACCAGCAGAGATAAGGCAGGGCCGGGAGGCTACACCTTC. Translated: CATSRDKAGPGGYTF.